This T cell receptor (beta chain) comes out of a study of blood T cell repertoires in COVID-19. Study-level background: PBMCs, B-cell-depleted T cells, or T cells were the source of the cDNA or gDNA that made up the material.

TCRdb's table, derived via immunoSEQ multiplex PCR, lists solely in-frame clones and lacks some. Altogether some 260,000 clones are present, approximately 79% being singletons, with the ten largest covering 4.1%. This clone was seen only a few times. One junction end disagrees with the germline gene, perhaps due to a read error. Germline V lookup: CDR1 SGHDT, CDR2 YYEEEE. The CDR3 extends over 15 amino acids. The study assigned cohorts using participant-reported clinical history. Material: PBMCs or T cells enriched from blood (not recorded which). The source of this sequence is a man younger than 45 with acute COVID-19. V usage is TRBV5-6 and J usage is TRBJ1-2, with TRBD1 matching over 12 bases. For the CDR3, the DNA is TGTGCCAGCAGTTTGGGACAGGGGGCAGGCTATGGCTACACCTTC. As protein: CASSLGQGAGYGYTF.